A single sample is the source of the 29 T cell receptor beta chains below, sequenced in a study of blood T cell repertoires in COVID-19. Produced via immunoSEQ multiplex PCR; TCRdb's table is partial and in-frame only. This table has some 150,000 clones, around 85% appearing once. The source material was peripheral blood. All receptors derive from a woman in her 70s with acute or convalescent COVID-19.

This clone was counted once. CDR3 coding DNA: TGTGCCACCAGCAGCCGTCCAGGACACAACACTGAAGCTTTCTTT. It encodes CATSSRPGHNTEAFF. J is TRBJ1-1 and V is TRBV15; weak D call: TRBD1 (5 bases). CDR3 length: 15 amino acids. V shed 3 bases and J shed 2 bases, with 13 bases lying between them. The germline V gene has CDR1 LNHNV and CDR2 YYDKDF (reference sequence).

This clone was detected only once. The CDR3 here is CASSYIATGGWNTEAFF. The CDR3, as DNA: TGTGCCAGCAGTTATATCGCGACAGGGGGTTGGAACACTGAAGCTTTCTTT. The rearrangement uses TRBV6-2 or TRBV6-3 and TRBJ1-1; 9 bases align to TRBD1. This CDR3 contains 17 residues. CDR1 MNHEY and CDR2 SVGEGT come from the germline V gene. V shed 3 bases and J 1 base; nucleotides not matched to a gene: 9.

This chain joins TRBV4-2 and TRBJ1-6, with 9 bases aligning to TRBD1. The germline CDR1 and CDR2 sequences are LGHNA and YNFKEQ. V lost 2 bases to trimming and J lost 14 bases; unmatched junction nucleotides: 10. The CDR3 is made up of 15 amino acids. The CDR3 bases are TGTGCCAGCAGCCAATCTCCGGGACAGGGATTTACCCTCCACTTT. Amino acids: CASSQSPGQGFTLHF.

The genes are TRBV10-3 and TRBJ2-7; TRBD2 might be the D (5 bases). V lost 4 bases, J lost 0 bases, and 19 bases lay in between. From germline, CDR1 is ENHRY and CDR2 SYGVKD. The CDR3 runs 17 residues. CDR3 loop: CAISGGEQPEASYEQYF. The CDR3 nucleotides are TGTGCCATCAGTGGGGGAGAACAGCCTGAAGCCTCCTACGAGCAGTACTTC.

V is TRBV7-9 and J is TRBJ2-6, with 8 bases lining up with TRBD1. Germline V gives CDR1 SEHNR, CDR2 FQNEAQ (reference sequence). The CDR3 spans 16 residues. With V trimmed by 5 bases and J by 4 bases, 7 bases remained unmatched. The CDR3 spells CASSPTGALGANVLTF. Written as DNA, the CDR3 is TGTGCCAGCAGCCCGACAGGGGCCTTGGGGGCCAACGTCCTGACTTTC. The variable domain in full, completed from reference TRBV7-9 and TRBJ2-6, reads DTGVSQNPRHKITKRGQNVTFRCDPISEHNRLYWYRQTLGQGPEFLTYFQNEAQLEKSRLLSDRFSAERPKGSFSTLEIQRTEQGDSAMYLCASSPTGALGANVLTFGAGSRLTVL.

The CDR3: CASSRLLVTNEKLFF. In DNA, the CDR3 is TGCGCCAGCAGCCGACTCCTAGTAACTAATGAAAAACTGTTTTTT. This chain links TRBV4-3 with TRBJ1-4; the D is unclear. The germline V gene has CDR1 LGHNA and CDR2 YSLEER. The V and J ends lost 4 bases and 1 base respectively, with 10 bases between them. CDR3 size: 15 residues.

The rearrangement links TRBV6-1 to TRBJ1-1; 7 bases are a match to TRBD1. With V trimmed by 3 bases and J by 6 bases, 10 bases remained unmatched. CDR1 and CDR2 (germline): MNHNS, SASEGT. This CDR3 comprises 15 residues. In DNA form, the CDR3 reads TGTGCCAGCAGTGACAGGGGGGCGCCGACTCCTGAAGCTTTCTTT. The encoded protein is CASSDRGAPTPEAFF.

This chain connects TRBV7-2 to TRBJ2-2; 11 bases fit TRBD1. The CDR3 extends over 16 amino acids. Germline V gene lookup returns CDR1 SGHTA and CDR2 FQGNSA. Unmatched junction bases numbered 7, after V lost 4 bases and J lost 6 bases. The CDR3 region has the DNA TGTGCCAGCAGCTCCCAGCCGGGACAGGGGGCCGGGGAGCTGTTTTTT. Protein product: CASSSQPGQGAGELFF.

CDR3 protein: CASSVTPRGLDGYTF. CDR3 DNA sequence: TGTGCCAGCAGCGTCACCCCGCGGGGTCTCGATGGCTACACCTTC. The gene calls are TRBV9 and TRBJ1-2, with D unclear. Trimming left V 2 bases short and J 6 bases short, with 17 bases between. The germline CDR1 and CDR2 sequences are SGDLS and YYNGEE. The CDR3 consists of 15 residues.

V usage is TRBV7-9 and J usage is TRBJ1-4; D is undetermined. Germline V gene data show CDR1 as SEHNR and CDR2 as FQNEAQ (reference sequence). The CDR3 extends over 14 amino acids. V lost 2 bases to trimming and J lost 1 base, with 5 bases between them. The CDR3: CASSLRGTNEKLFF. The CDR3, as DNA: TGTGCCAGCAGCTTACGGGGAACTAATGAAAAACTGTTTTTT.

This sequence joins TRBV5-1 and TRBJ2-7; tentative D call: TRBD1 (5 bases). Trimming removed 0 bases from V and 3 bases from J, with 10 bases in between. CDR1 is SGHRS, CDR2 YFSETQ, per germline. The CDR3 runs to 14 residues. The CDR3 region is CASSLAGTGYEQYF. The CDR3 DNA sequence: TGCGCCAGCAGCTTGGCTGGTACAGGCTACGAGCAGTACTTC.

This sequence joins TRBV4-1 and TRBJ2-1, with TRBD2 matching over 14 bases. The length of the CDR3 is 18 residues. From germline, CDR1 is MGHRA and CDR2 YSYEKL. J lost 3 bases, V lost 4 bases, and 8 bases had no gene match. This chain's CDR3 is CASSRQTSGGADYNEQFF. CDR3 DNA sequence: TGCGCCAGCAGCCGCCAGACTAGCGGGGGGGCGGACTACAATGAGCAGTTCTTC.

The chain recombines TRBV5-1 with TRBJ2-5, with no clear D. This CDR3 has 15 amino acids. The germline gives CDR1 SGHRS, CDR2 YFSETQ. The V end was cut by 0 bases, the J end by 5 bases, with 14 bases between. The CDR3 DNA follows: TGCGCCAGCAGCTTGGCCGGCGGCTTGAGGGAGACCCAGTACTTC. Its translation: CASSLAGGLRETQYF. Looking up the rest from reference TRBV5-1 and TRBJ2-5 gives the full variable domain: KAGVTQTPRYLIKTRGQQVTLSCSPISGHRSVSWYQQTPGQGLQFLFEYFSETQRNKGNFPGRFSGRQFSNSRSEMNVSTLELGDSALYLCASSLAGGLRETQYFGPGTRLLVL.

The chain links TRBV4-2 to TRBJ2-4; 7 positions agree with TRBD2. Trimming took 4 bases from V and 11 from J; bases not matched to a gene: 11. This CDR3 is 14 amino acids long. Germline CDR1 is LGHNA and CDR2 is YNFKEQ. The CDR3 sequence: CASSPGLEGWFQYF. CDR3 bases: TGTGCCAGCAGCCCCGGACTAGAGGGTTGGTTTCAGTACTTC.

The rearrangement joins TRBV3-1 (or the pseudogene TRBV3-2) to TRBJ1-4, with 8 bases aligning to TRBD1. This CDR3 contains 17 residues. V gave up 0 bases and J gave up 10 bases; unmatched junction bases: 13. Germline lookup yields CDR1 LGHDT and CDR2 YNNKEL (reference sequence). The CDR3 region has the DNA TGTGCCAGCAGCCAAGAAATTCGTGCGACAGGGGCCGGAAAACTGTTTTTT. Translation: CASSQEIRATGAGKLFF.

The chain uses TRBV7-2 and TRBJ1-6; D might be TRBD1 (5 bases). The germline CDR1 and CDR2 sequences are SGHTA and FQGNSA. V was pared by 5 bases and J by 9 bases, with 11 bases between. The CDR3 is 13 residues long. CDR3 nucleotides: TGTGCCAGCAGCCGTGGGGGGTTTTCACCCCTCCACTTT. This gives the protein CASSRGGFSPLHF.

V gene TRBV11-1 combines with J gene TRBJ1-1, with D possibly TRBD1 on 5 matching bases. The V end was cut by 5 bases, the J end by 0 bases, with 16 bases between. The CDR3 covers 16 residues. Germline loops: CDR1 SGHAT, CDR2 FQDESV (reference sequence). DNA for the CDR3: TGTGCCAGCAGCCCCAGAGGGGCGGGGATGAACACTGAAGCTTTCTTT. Protein sequence: CASSPRGAGMNTEAFF.

The gene calls are TRBV28 and TRBJ1-2, with a weak D call TRBD1 (5 bases). The CDR3 runs 12 residues. V lost 7 bases to trimming and J lost 1 base, with 7 bases between them. Germline CDR1 MDHEN, CDR2 SYDVKM. The CDR3 region is CASKGINYGYTF. DNA of the CDR3: TGTGCCAGCAAGGGGATTAACTATGGCTACACCTTC.

This chain links TRBV19 with TRBJ1-4; D remains ambiguous. This CDR3 contains 15 residues. CDR1 and CDR2 (germline): LNHDA, SQIVND (reference sequence). Trimming cost V 1 base and J 2 bases, with 8 bases left between them. Here the CDR3 reads CASSIVSSTNEKLFF. CDR3 DNA: TGTGCCAGTAGTATAGTGTCGTCCACTAATGAAAAACTGTTTTTT.

Here the CDR3 reads CASSPGPGANYGYTF. Here the CDR3 DNA reads TGTGCCAGCTCACCAGGGCCGGGGGCTAACTATGGCTACACCTTC. The J gene is TRBJ1-2, the V gene TRBV18, with D tentatively TRBD1 (5 bases). The length of the CDR3 is 15 residues. Trimming took off 2 bases at V and 0 bases at J, with 10 bases between the two ends. In germline, CDR1 is KGHSH, CDR2 LQKENI.

V usage is TRBV7-2 and J usage is TRBJ1-1, with D perhaps TRBD1 (5 bases). V gave up 2 bases and J gave up 0 bases, with 22 bases separating them. Germline-derived CDR1 and CDR2 are SGHTA and FQGNSA. The CDR3 runs 19 residues. CDR3 region: CASSLKWISGRGMNTEAFF. The DNA of the CDR3 is TGTGCCAGCAGCTTAAAGTGGATCTCAGGGCGGGGGATGAACACTGAAGCTTTCTTT.

This chain connects TRBV24-1 to TRBJ2-1; TRBD1 is a possible D gene (6 bases). CDR1 is KGHDR and CDR2 is SFDVKD in the germline V gene. V was pared by 5 bases and J by 2 bases, with 6 bases between. This CDR3 has 13 residues. As DNA, the CDR3 is TGTGCCACCAGTGGGGGGCCCTACAATGAGCAGTTCTTC. Its protein is CATSGGPYNEQFF.

J is TRBJ1-6 and V is TRBV6-5; 7 positions match TRBD1. The V and J ends lost 7 bases and 11 bases, in that order; junction bases with no gene match: 8. The germline V gene has CDR1 MNHEY and CDR2 SVGAGI. The CDR3 is made up of 13 amino acids. CDR3 sequence (DNA): TGTGCCAGCAAGACAGGGCACGTGACACCCCTCCACTTT. Translated: CASKTGHVTPLHF.

The V call is TRBV12-3 or TRBV12-4, the J call TRBJ1-2, with a tentative D call TRBD1 (5 bases). V gave up 3 bases and J gave up 8 bases, with 10 bases separating them. The length of the CDR3 is 12 residues. CDR3 loop: CASSFSGAGYTF. The DNA of the CDR3 is TGTGCCAGCAGTTTTTCTGGGGCCGGCTACACCTTC.

V and J are TRBV5-4 and TRBJ2-7; 7 nucleotides match TRBD1. The CDR3 has 16 residues. Germline trimming cut 3 bases from V and 2 bases from J; bases unmatched to any gene: 11. Germline CDR1 reads SGHNT; CDR2 reads YYREEE (reference sequence). The CDR3 nucleotides are TGTGCCAGCAGCTCGGACGGCACAGGGGTTCCCTACGAGCAGTACGTC. Translation gives CASSSDGTGVPYEQYV.

This clone was seen once. J is TRBJ1-2 and V is TRBV2, with no clear D. Trimming removed 9 bases from V and 0 bases from J, with 14 bases in between. The CDR3 spans 14 residues. Germline CDR1 and CDR2: SNHLY and FYNNEI. CDR3 sequence: CASERSATNYGYTF. The CDR3, as DNA: TGTGCCAGTGAGCGGTCGGCCACTAACTATGGCTACACCTTC.

The DNA for the CDR3 is TGTGCCAGCAGTCCGACAGGGGCCACTGAAGCTTTCTTT. Translating it yields CASSPTGATEAFF. This chain links TRBV12-3 or TRBV12-4 with TRBJ1-1; 8 bases map to TRBD1. CDR3 length: 13 residues. The ends lost 5 bases at V and 4 bases at J; junction bases unmatched: 3.

This clone was found once. One junction end does not reproduce the germline sequence, and a read error may be involved. This chain links TRBV3-1 (or the pseudogene TRBV3-2) with TRBJ1-1; 9 nucleotides line up with TRBD1. The CDR3 consists of 15 residues. Germline CDR1 LGHDT, CDR2 YNNKEL (reference sequence). DNA for the CDR3: TGTGCCAACAGCCAAGAGGGACAGGGAATCACTGAAGCTTTCTTT. Its protein product is CANSQEGQGITEAFF.

The chain recombines TRBV11-2 with TRBJ1-2; D gene ambiguous. The CDR3 sequence is 16 residues long. Trimming left V 4 bases short and J 4 bases short, with 19 bases between. Looked up from germline, CDR1 is SGHAT and CDR2 is FQNNGV. This chain's CDR3 is CASSSPRVGVLYGYTF. CDR3 DNA: TGTGCCAGCAGCTCACCCCGGGTGGGAGTCCTCTATGGCTACACCTTC.